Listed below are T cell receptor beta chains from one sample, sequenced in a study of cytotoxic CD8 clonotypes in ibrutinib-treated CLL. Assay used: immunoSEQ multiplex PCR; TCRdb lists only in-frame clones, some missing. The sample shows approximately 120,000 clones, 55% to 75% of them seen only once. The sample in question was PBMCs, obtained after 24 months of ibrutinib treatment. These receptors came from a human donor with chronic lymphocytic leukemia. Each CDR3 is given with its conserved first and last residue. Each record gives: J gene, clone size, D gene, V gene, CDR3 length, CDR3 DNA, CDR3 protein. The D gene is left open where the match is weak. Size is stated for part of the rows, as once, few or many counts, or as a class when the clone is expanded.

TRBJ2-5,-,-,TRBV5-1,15,TGCGCCAGCAGCTCCGGGACACGATCAGGGGAGACCCAGTACTTC,CASSSGTRSGETQYF
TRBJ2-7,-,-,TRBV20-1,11,TGCAGTGGAGAACTCACCTACGAGCAGTACTTC,CSGELTYEQYF
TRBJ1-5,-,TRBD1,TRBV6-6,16,TGTGCCAGCATCCTAGCCTCCGGGACAGGGTTGCAGCCCCAGCATTTT,CASILASGTGLQPQHF
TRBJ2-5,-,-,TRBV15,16,TGTGCCACCAGCAGAGTCAGGGGGGGCCTTCAAGAGACCCAGTACTTC,CATSRVRGGLQETQYF
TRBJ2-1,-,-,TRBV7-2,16,TGTGCCAGCAGCTTATTTGGCGGGGTGTCCTACAATGAGCAGTTCTTC,CASSLFGGVSYNEQFF
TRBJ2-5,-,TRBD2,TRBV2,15,TGTGCCAGCAGTCTGGGACTAGCGGTACAAGAGACCCAGTACTTC,CASSLGLAVQETQYF
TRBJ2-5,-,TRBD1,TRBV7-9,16,TGTGCCAGCAGCCTACGGCAGGGACAGGGAGGAGAGACCCAGTACTTC,CASSLRQGQGGETQYF
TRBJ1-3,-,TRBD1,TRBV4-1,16,TGCGCCAGCAGCCAAGATCCGGGACAGTCTGGAACCACCATATATTTT,CASSQDPGQSGTTIYF
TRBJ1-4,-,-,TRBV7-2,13,TGTGCCAGCAGCTCGTATACAGGGGAAAAACTGTTTTTT,CASSSYTGEKLFF
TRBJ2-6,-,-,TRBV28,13,TGTGCCAGCTATCCCTCTGGGGCCAACGTCCTGACTTTC,CASYPSGANVLTF
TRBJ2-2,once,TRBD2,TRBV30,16,TGTGCCTGTGCCTCGGGACTAGCGGGGGGGCCCGGGGAGCTGTTTTTT,CACASGLAGGPGELFF
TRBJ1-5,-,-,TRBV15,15,TGTGCCACCAGCATCCGGAGGGGCAGCAATCAGCCCCAGCATTTT,CATSIRRGSNQPQHF
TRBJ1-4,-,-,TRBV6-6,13,TGTGCCAGCAGTAGGGGCATTAATGAAAAACTGTTTTTT,CASSRGINEKLFF
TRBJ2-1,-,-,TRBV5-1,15,TGCGCCAGCAGCTTTGACGGTGGACAATACAATGAGCAGTTCTTC,CASSFDGGQYNEQFF
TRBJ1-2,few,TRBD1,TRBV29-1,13,TGCAGCGTCCTGACAGGGGCGAACTATGGCTACACCTTC,CSVLTGANYGYTF
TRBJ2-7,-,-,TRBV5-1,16,TGCGCCAGCAGCCTTGGATCAGGGGTACGTTTCTACGAGCAGTACTTC,CASSLGSGVRFYEQYF